This is a list of T cell receptor beta chains from one sample in a study of T cell changes during pregnancy in multiple sclerosis. Generated by immunoSEQ multiplex PCR, the TCRdb table keeps only in-frame clones and is missing some. The table has roughly 65,000 clones, about 90% seen once. Specimen: peripheral blood, collected in the third trimester of pregnancy. The receptors derive from a female donor in good health, enrolled as a control in a pregnancy study. The CDR3 runs from the conserved cysteine through the conserved F or W. A D gene is named only where the DNA matches it firmly. Clone size is stated in some rows and not others, as once, few, many or a class when expanded.

clone size,J gene,D gene,V gene,CDR3 DNA,CDR3 protein
-,TRBJ1-2,-,TRBV5-1,TGCGCCAGCAGGATCGAAATAATCGACGGGGGCTACACCTTC,CASRIEIIDGGYTF
-,TRBJ2-1,TRBD2,TRBV5-1,TGCGCCAGCAGCTCCGCGGGGGACGAGCAGTTCTTC,CASSSAGDEQFF
-,TRBJ1-1,TRBD1,TRBV11-2,TGTGCCAGCAGCTCCTCTCCGGGACAGGGCACTGAAGCTTTCTTT,CASSSSPGQGTEAFF
-,TRBJ2-7,-,TRBV7-2,TGTGCCAGCAACTTAACCCCGGGTAACTATCAGCAGTACTTC,CASNLTPGNYQQYF
-,TRBJ2-5,-,TRBV7-5,TGTGCCAGAAGCCCGAGCGGGGAGACCCAGTACTTC,CARSPSGETQYF
-,TRBJ1-5,TRBD1,TRBV10-1,TGCGCCAGCATTAAGGGACAGCAGAATCAGCCCCAGCATTTT,CASIKGQQNQPQHF
-,TRBJ1-1,TRBD1,TRBV4-1,TGCGCCAGCAGCCAGGACAGGGACACTGAAGCTTTCTTT,CASSQDRDTEAFF
-,TRBJ2-1,TRBD1,TRBV5-4,TGTGCCAGCAGCTTGGGACAGGGAACGAAGTTCTTC,CASSLGQGTKFF
-,TRBJ2-1,-,TRBV28,TGTGCCAGCAGTTTCTCCTCCGACTACTACAATGAGCAGTTCTTC,CASSFSSDYYNEQFF
-,TRBJ1-6,TRBD1,TRBV5-8,TGTGCCAGCAGCTTGGGGACAGGGAGGATTTCACCCCTCCACTTT,CASSLGTGRISPLHF
-,TRBJ1-5,TRBD1,TRBV4-2,TGTGCCAGCAGCCAAGAGGGACAGGGGGGGAGACAGCCCCAGCATTTT,CASSQEGQGGRQPQHF
-,TRBJ2-2,-,TRBV4-3,TGCGCCAGCAGCCAAGAGGGGACGGGGGCCGGGGAGCTGTTTTTT,CASSQEGTGAGELFF
-,TRBJ2-3,-,TRBV7-2,TGTGCCAGCAGCTTAGGTTCAACAGATACGCAGTATTTT,CASSLGSTDTQYF
once,TRBJ1-3,-,TRBV9,TGTGCCAGCAGCCCACAGTTCTCTGGAAACACCATATATTTT,CASSPQFSGNTIYF
once,TRBJ2-1,-,TRBV13,TGTGCCAGCAGCTTGAGGGATCTCAATGAGCAGTTCTTC,CASSLRDLNEQFF